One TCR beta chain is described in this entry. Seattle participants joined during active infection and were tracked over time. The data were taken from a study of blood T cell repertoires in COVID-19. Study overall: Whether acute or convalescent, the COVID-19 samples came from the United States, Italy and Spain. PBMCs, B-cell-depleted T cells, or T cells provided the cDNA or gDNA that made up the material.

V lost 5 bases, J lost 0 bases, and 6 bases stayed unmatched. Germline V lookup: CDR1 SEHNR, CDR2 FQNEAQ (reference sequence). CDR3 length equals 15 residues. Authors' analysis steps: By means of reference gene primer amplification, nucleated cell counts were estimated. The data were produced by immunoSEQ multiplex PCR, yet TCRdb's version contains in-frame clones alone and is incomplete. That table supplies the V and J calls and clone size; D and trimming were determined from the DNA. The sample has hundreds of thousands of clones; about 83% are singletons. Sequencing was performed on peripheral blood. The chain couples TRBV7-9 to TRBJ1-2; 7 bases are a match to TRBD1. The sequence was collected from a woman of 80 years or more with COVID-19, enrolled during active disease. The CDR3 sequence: CASSITGAANYGYTF. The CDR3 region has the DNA TGTGCCAGCAGCATCACAGGGGCGGCTAACTATGGCTACACCTTC.